This T cell receptor (beta chain) was documented in a study of shared clonotypes between healthy human individuals. The CDR3 loop spans 17 amino acids. Germline CDR1 reads SGDLS; CDR2 reads YYNGEE. The V and J ends lost 4 bases and 0 bases, in that order; junction bases with no gene match: 10. CD45RA+ naive and CD45RA-negative memory subsets were separated from CD4+ cells. The data were produced by immunoSEQ multiplex PCR, yet TCRdb's version contains in-frame clones alone and is incomplete. The top ten hold roughly 0.4% of the sample, which has over a million clones, under 99% seen once. The sequence derives from a man aged 30-40 years in good health. The V call is TRBV9, the J call TRBJ1-3; TRBD1 agrees at 7 bases. The sample was naive CD4+ T cells sorted from blood. As to subset: CD45RA+ positively selected. The CDR3 loop reads CASSLDGTARSGNTIYF. In nucleotides, the CDR3 is TGTGCCAGCAGCCTAGACGGGACAGCTCGCTCTGGAAACACCATATATTTT.